These T cell receptor beta chains were read from a single sample in a study of CD8 T cells in ankylosing spondylitis. From the 5' RACE reads, TCRdb called clonotypes with MiXCR, one entry per CDR3 protein. The sample records 750,000 to 850,000 distinct CDR3 sequences, approximately 12% being singletons. Material for sequencing was blood, either unsorted or a sorted T cell fraction (not recorded which). All receptors come from a male donor with ankylosing spondylitis. Both conserved end residues are part of each CDR3. D genes are given only for firm matches. The size of a clone is reported for some rows only, either as once, few or many, or as a class for expanded clones.

TRBV20-1,TRBJ1-4,many,-,TGCAGTGCTCGACCAACAGGGTCAGGTGAAAAACTGTTTTTT,CSARPTGSGEKLFF
TRBV25-1,TRBJ2-3,-,-,TGTGCCAGCAGTGACCCGAACACAGATACGCAGTATTTT,CASSDPNTDTQYF
TRBV10-3,TRBJ2-7,-,-,TGTGCCATCAGGCCTCAATTGAAAGAGCAGTACTTC,CAIRPQLKEQYF
TRBV25-1,TRBJ2-7,-,-,TGTGCCAGCAGTGAATGGAGGGGGACCTACGAGCAGTACTTC,CASSEWRGTYEQYF
TRBV5-1,TRBJ2-5,many,-,TGCGCCAGCACGGCGGGTGGAGAGACCCAGTACTTC,CASTAGGETQYF
TRBV4-2,TRBJ2-1,few,-,TGTGCCAGCAGCCCCGACAGGGAGGTTCCTCTGTTCTTC,CASSPDREVPLFF
TRBV20-1,TRBJ1-1,few,-,TGCAGTGCTAGAGATGTATTGGGCAGGACCACTGAAGCTTTCTTT,CSARDVLGRTTEAFF
TRBV6-2/TRBV6-3,TRBJ2-1,few,-,TGTGCCAGCAAGAGCCTACCCGGGACATCGCAGGACGCACACAATGAGCAGTTCTTC,CASKSLPGTSQDAHNEQFF
TRBV20-1,TRBJ2-7,-,-,TGCAGTGCTATCCCTTTGGGGTCCGAGCAGTACTTC,CSAIPLGSEQYF
TRBV6-1,TRBJ1-2,few,-,TGTGCCAGCAGTGACAGGGGTTGGGGTAACTATGGCTACACCTTC,CASSDRGWGNYGYTF
TRBV15,TRBJ1-2,-,-,TGTGCCACCAGCAGAGATGGTGGGAATGGCTACACCTTC,CATSRDGGNGYTF
TRBV19,TRBJ2-4,-,-,TGTGCCAGTAGTTCCCCGTGGGAAAACATTCAGTACTTC,CASSSPWENIQYF
TRBV12-3/TRBV12-4,TRBJ2-7,few,TRBD2,TGTGCCAGCAGTCTCGGGAGGCGGACGATCGAGGCCTACGAGCAGTACTTC,CASSLGRRTIEAYEQYF
TRBV20-1,TRBJ1-2,many,TRBD1,TGCAGTGCTAGAGAGGGGGGACAGGGAAGATATGGCTACACCTTC,CSAREGGQGRYGYTF
TRBV20-1,TRBJ1-5,-,-,TGCAGTGCTAGGGTTTTCACCTCCTTGGAACAGCCCCAGCATTTT,CSARVFTSLEQPQHF
TRBV27,TRBJ1-1,-,-,TGTGCCAGCAGTCTTAGACTCATGGGACGTAACACTGAAGCTTTCTTT,CASSLRLMGRNTEAFF
TRBV27,TRBJ1-6,many,-,TGTGCCAGCAGTTTAGGGCCTAATTCACCCCTCCACTTT,CASSLGPNSPLHF
TRBV18,TRBJ1-1,-,TRBD1,TGTGCCAGCTCACCAAGGGGACAGGAGGTCACTGAAGCTTTCTTT,CASSPRGQEVTEAFF
TRBV5-1,TRBJ1-1,few,-,TGCGCCAGCAGCTCGGAAGGGGTTGGGGGCACTGAAGCTTTCTTT,CASSSEGVGGTEAFF
TRBV6-1,TRBJ2-2,-,-,TGTGCCAGCACCCCCACAGGGACCGGGGAGCTGTTTTTT,CASTPTGTGELFF
TRBV7-9,TRBJ1-1,many,TRBD1,TGTGCCAGCAGCAAGGGACAGGGGGAGAACACTGAAGCTTTCTTT,CASSKGQGENTEAFF
TRBV10-1,TRBJ2-5,few,-,TGCGCCAGCAGTGATCGGCGGGCGGATTACCAAGAGACCCAGTACTTC,CASSDRRADYQETQYF
TRBV7-2,TRBJ1-6,few,-,TGTGCCAGCAGCTTAGTGGGCAGCTCCCTTAATTCACCCCTCCACTTT,CASSLVGSSLNSPLHF
TRBV4-3,TRBJ1-4,many,-,TGCGCCAGCAGCCAAGACCCGGGCACTAATGAAAAACTGTTTTTT,CASSQDPGTNEKLFF
TRBV20-1,TRBJ1-2,many,-,TGCAGTACACAGCGGGACCCCTATGGCTACACCTTC,CSTQRDPYGYTF
TRBV4-3,TRBJ2-3,many,TRBD1,TGCGCCAGCAGCCAAGACGTAGGGACAGGGACAGAAGATACGCAGTATTTT,CASSQDVGTGTEDTQYF
TRBV6-5,TRBJ1-6,-,-,TGTGCCAGCAGTTACCGGGGGGGAAGTTCCTATAATTCACCCCTCCACTTT,CASSYRGGSSYNSPLHF
TRBV20-1,TRBJ2-3,many,-,TGCAGTGCTCACTCAGTGGGAAACACAGATACGCAGTATTTT,CSAHSVGNTDTQYF
TRBV28,TRBJ2-3,many,-,TGTGCCAGCAGGGTTGTCAGTTATAATACGCAGTATTTT,CASRVVSYNTQYF
TRBV5-1,TRBJ2-5,-,-,TGCGCCAGCGGACAATCCTTCCAAGAGACCCAGTACTTC,CASGQSFQETQYF
TRBV9,TRBJ2-2,-,TRBD2,TGTGCCAGCAGCTCTCGACTAGCGGGCACCGGGGAGCTGTTTTTT,CASSSRLAGTGELFF
TRBV29-1,TRBJ1-2,few,-,TGCAGCGTTGTGGCTGTCATTAACTATGGCTACACCTTC,CSVVAVINYGYTF
TRBV24-1,TRBJ2-5,-,TRBD2,TGTGCCACCAGTGACACGCGGGGGGGCCAAGAGACCCAGTACTTC,CATSDTRGGQETQYF
TRBV12-3/TRBV12-4,TRBJ2-1,-,TRBD2,TGTGCCAGCAGTCTTACTAGCGGGAGAACGTATGAGCAGTTCTTC,CASSLTSGRTYEQFF
TRBV5-1,TRBJ2-1,-,-,TGCGCCAGCAGCCGCCGACGAGGCCCGAGCTCCTACAATGAGCAGTTCTTC,CASSRRRGPSSYNEQFF
TRBV20-1,TRBJ2-1,few,-,TGCAGTGCTAGTTCTCGCTTAACCTACAATGAGCAGTTCTTC,CSASSRLTYNEQFF
TRBV6-6,TRBJ1-5,few,-,TGTGCCAGCAGTTACGGGCAGCAGCCCCAGCATTTT,CASSYGQQPQHF
TRBV20-1,TRBJ1-1,-,-,TGCAGTGCCCACCGGGGCCCTGACACTGAAGCTTTCTTT,CSAHRGPDTEAFF
TRBV6-1,TRBJ2-7,-,-,TGTGCCAGCAGCCTATTGGGAAGGAATCCGATCTCCTACGAGCAGTACTTC,CASSLLGRNPISYEQYF
TRBV29-1,TRBJ2-7,few,TRBD2,TGCAGCGTTGATAGCGGGGGGGCTTGGCAGTACTTC,CSVDSGGAWQYF
TRBV24-1,TRBJ1-2,few,-,TGTGCCACCAGTGAAAGTAACTATGGCTACACCTTC,CATSESNYGYTF
TRBV5-1,TRBJ1-1,many,TRBD1,TGCGCCAGCAGCCTGGGACAGCAGAACACTGAAGCTTTCTTT,CASSLGQQNTEAFF
TRBV7-9,TRBJ1-2,-,TRBD1,TGTGCCAGCAGCGTTACAGGGGATGGCTACACCTTC,CASSVTGDGYTF
TRBV15,TRBJ2-5,-,-,TGTGCCACCAGCAAAGGGACATTCGCAGAGACCCAGTACTTC,CATSKGTFAETQYF
TRBV5-1,TRBJ2-2,many,-,TGCGCCAGCAGCTTGGAGGCTATAAGGAACACCGGGGAGCTGTTTTTT,CASSLEAIRNTGELFF
TRBV7-8,TRBJ2-1,many,TRBD1,TGTGCCAGCAGCGGGGACAGGGCCTACAATGAGCAGTTCTTC,CASSGDRAYNEQFF
TRBV28,TRBJ2-7,few,-,TGTGCCAGCAGTGCGGGCCGGCACGAGCAGTACTTC,CASSAGRHEQYF
TRBV20-1,TRBJ2-1,few,TRBD2,TGCACCGGGGAGGGGAGGGCCTGGTACAATGAGCAGTTCTTC,CTGEGRAWYNEQFF
TRBV20-1,TRBJ2-3,-,TRBD2,TGCAGTGCTAGAGGCCCTAGCGGGATAGGAGATACGCAGTATTTT,CSARGPSGIGDTQYF